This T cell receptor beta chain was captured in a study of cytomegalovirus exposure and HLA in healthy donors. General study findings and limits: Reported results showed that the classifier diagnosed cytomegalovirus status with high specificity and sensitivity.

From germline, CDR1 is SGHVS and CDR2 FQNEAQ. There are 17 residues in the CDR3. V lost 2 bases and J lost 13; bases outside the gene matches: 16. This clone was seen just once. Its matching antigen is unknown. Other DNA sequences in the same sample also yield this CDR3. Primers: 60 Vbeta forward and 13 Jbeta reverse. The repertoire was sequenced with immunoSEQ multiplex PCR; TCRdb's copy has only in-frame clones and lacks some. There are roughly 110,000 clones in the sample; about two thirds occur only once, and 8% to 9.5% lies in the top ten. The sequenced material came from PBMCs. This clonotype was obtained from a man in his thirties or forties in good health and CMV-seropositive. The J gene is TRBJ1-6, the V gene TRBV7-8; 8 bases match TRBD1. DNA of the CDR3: TGTGCCAGCAGCTTATCCAGCGGACAGGGCCCTTGGTCGCCCCTCCACTTT. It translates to CASSLSSGQGPWSPLHF.